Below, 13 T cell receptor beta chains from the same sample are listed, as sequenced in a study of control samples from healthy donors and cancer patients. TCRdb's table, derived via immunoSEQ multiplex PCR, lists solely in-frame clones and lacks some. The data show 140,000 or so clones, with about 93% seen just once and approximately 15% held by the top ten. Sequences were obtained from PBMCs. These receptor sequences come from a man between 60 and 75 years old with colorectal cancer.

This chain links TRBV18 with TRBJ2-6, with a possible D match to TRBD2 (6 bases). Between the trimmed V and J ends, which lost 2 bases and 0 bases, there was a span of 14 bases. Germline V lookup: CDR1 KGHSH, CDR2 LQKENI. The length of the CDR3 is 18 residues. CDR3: CASSPFSRGSSGANVLTF. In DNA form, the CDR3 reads TGTGCCAGCTCACCATTCTCACGGGGGAGCTCTGGGGCCAACGTCCTGACTTTC.

The CDR3 nucleotides are TGTGCCAGCAGCCAAGATCATGGGAAGACTGAAGCTTTCTTT. Translation: CASSQDHGKTEAFF. The rearrangement uses TRBV4-2 and TRBJ1-1, with D unclear. Germline CDR1 reads LGHNA; CDR2 reads YNFKEQ. The CDR3 loop spans 14 amino acids. Trimming took 0 bases from V and 5 from J, leaving 10 bases between them.

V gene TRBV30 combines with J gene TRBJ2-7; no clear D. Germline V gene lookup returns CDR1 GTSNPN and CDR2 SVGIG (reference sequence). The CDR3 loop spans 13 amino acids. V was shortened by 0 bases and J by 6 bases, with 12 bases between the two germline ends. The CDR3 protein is CAWSVLNGAEQYF. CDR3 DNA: TGTGCCTGGAGTGTACTAAATGGCGCCGAGCAGTACTTC.

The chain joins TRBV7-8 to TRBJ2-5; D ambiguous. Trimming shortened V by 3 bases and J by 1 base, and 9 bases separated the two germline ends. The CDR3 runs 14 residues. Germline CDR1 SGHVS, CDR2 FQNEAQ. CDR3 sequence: CASSFETRQETQYF. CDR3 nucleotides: TGTGCCAGCAGCTTCGAGACTCGCCAAGAGACCCAGTACTTC.

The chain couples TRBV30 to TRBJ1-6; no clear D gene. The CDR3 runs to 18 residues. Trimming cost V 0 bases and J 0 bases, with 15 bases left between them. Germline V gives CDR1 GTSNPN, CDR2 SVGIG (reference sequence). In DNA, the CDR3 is TGTGCCTGGAGTGTATCGGCCGTACCCAGCTCCTATAATTCACCCCTCCACTTT. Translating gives CAWSVSAVPSSYNSPLHF. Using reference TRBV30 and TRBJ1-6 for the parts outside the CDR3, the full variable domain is SQTIHQWPATLVQPVGSPLSLECTVEGTSNPNLYWYRQAAGRGLQLLFYSVGIGQISSEVPQNLSASRPQDRQFILSSKKLLLSDSGFYLCAWSVSAVPSSYNSPLHFGNGTRLTVT.

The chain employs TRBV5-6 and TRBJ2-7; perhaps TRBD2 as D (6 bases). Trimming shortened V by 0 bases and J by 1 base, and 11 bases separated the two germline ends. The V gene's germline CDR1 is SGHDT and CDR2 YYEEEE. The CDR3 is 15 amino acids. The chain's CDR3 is CASSLGPGESYEQYF. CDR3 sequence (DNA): TGTGCCAGCAGCTTGGGGCCGGGAGAGTCCTACGAGCAGTACTTC.

Here the CDR3 DNA reads TGTGCCAGCGGAAAGCGGGGGGATGCCTACGAGCAGTACTTC. It translates to CASGKRGDAYEQYF. The chain uses TRBV6-1 and TRBJ2-7; 9 bases fit TRBD2. Germline assignment: CDR1 MNHNS and CDR2 SASEGT. J lost 2 bases, V lost 8 bases, and 7 bases had no gene match. CDR3 length: 14 amino acids.

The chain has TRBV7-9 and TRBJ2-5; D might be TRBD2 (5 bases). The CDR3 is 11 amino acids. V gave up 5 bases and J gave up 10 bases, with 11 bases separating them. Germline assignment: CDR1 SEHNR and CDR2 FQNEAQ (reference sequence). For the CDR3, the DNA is TGTGCCAGCAGCCCGTTCGGGGACCAGTACTTC. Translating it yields CASSPFGDQYF.

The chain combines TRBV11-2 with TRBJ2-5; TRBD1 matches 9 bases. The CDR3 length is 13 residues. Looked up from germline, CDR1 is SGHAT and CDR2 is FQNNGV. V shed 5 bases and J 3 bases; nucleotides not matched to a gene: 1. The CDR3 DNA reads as TGTGCCAGCAGCCGGGACAGGGAAGAGACCCAGTACTTC. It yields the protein CASSRDREETQYF.

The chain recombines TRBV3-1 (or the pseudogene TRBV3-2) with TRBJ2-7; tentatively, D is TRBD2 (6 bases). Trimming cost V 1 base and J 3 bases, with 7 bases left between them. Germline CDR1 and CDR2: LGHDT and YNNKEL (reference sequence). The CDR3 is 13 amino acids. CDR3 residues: CASSQAGGYEQYF. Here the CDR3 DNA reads TGTGCCAGCAGCCAAGCCGGGGGCTACGAGCAGTACTTC.

CDR3 nucleotide sequence: TGTGCCAGCAACCTTTTGAGCACTGAAGCTTTCTTT. Its translation: CASNLLSTEAFF. The gene calls are TRBV5-6 and TRBJ1-1; D ambiguous. Germline CDR1 SGHDT, CDR2 YYEEEE. The CDR3 is made up of 12 amino acids. V lost 6 bases and J 4 bases, leaving 10 bases between the germline ends.

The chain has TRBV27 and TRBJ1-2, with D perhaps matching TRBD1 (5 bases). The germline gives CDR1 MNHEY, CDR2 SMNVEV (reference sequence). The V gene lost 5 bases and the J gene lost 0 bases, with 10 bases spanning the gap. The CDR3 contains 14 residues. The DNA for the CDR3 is TGTGCCAGCAGTATCCGACAGACTAACTATGGCTACACCTTC. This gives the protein CASSIRQTNYGYTF.

The CDR3 DNA sequence: TGTGCCAGCCTCAGGGGGCAATTAGGCACAGATACGCAGTATTTT. It encodes CASLRGQLGTDTQYF. The chain links TRBV6-5 to TRBJ2-3, with TRBD1 matching 8 bases. The CDR3 spans 15 residues. J lost 1 base, V lost 8 bases, and 8 bases had no gene match. Germline V lookup: CDR1 MNHEY, CDR2 SVGAGI.